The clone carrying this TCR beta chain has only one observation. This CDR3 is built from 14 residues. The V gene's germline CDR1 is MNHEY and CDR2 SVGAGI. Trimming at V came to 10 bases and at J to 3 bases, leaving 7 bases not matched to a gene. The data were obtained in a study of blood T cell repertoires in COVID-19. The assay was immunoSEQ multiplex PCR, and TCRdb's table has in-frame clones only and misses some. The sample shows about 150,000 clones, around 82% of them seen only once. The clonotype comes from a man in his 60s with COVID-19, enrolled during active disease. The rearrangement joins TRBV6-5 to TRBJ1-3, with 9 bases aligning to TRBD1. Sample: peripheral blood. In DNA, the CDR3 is TGTGCCACCTCACAGGGGGCGCTTGGAAACACCATATATTTT. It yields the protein CATSQGALGNTIYF.